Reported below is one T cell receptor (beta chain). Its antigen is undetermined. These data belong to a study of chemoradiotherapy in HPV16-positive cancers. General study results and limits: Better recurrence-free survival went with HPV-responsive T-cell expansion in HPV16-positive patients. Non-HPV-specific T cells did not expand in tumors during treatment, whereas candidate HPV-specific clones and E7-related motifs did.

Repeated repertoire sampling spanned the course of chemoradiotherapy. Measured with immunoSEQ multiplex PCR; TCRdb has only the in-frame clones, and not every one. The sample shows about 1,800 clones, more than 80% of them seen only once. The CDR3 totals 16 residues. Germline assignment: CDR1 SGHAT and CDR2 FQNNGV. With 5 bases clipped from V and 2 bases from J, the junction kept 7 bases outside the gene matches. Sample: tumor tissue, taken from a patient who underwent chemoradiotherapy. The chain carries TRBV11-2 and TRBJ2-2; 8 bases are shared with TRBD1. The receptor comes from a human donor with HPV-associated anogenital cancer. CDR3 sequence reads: CASSPPGQGNTGELFF. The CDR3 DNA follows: TGTGCCAGCAGCCCCCCAGGACAGGGAAACACCGGGGAGCTGTTTTTT.